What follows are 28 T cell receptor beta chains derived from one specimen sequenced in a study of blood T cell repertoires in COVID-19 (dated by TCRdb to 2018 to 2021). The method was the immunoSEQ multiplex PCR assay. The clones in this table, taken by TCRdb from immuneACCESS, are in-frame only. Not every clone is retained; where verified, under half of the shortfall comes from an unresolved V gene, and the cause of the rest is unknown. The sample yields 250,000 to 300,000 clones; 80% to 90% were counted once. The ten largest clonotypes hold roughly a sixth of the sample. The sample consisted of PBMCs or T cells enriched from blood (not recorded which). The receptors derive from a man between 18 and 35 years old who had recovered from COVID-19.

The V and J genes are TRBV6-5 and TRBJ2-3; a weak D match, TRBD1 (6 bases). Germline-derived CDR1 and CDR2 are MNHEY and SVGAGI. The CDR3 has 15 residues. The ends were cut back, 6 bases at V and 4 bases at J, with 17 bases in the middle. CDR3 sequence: CASRKYRELPDTQYF. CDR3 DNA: TGTGCCAGCAGGAAATACAGGGAGCTCCCAGATACGCAGTATTTT.

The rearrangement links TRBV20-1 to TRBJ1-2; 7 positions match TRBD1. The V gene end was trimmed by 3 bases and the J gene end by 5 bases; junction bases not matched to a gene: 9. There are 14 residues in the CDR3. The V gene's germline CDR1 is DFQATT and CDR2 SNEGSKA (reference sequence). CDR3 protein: CSASTIGTAYGYTF. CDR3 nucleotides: TGCAGTGCTAGTACAATAGGGACAGCATATGGCTACACCTTC.

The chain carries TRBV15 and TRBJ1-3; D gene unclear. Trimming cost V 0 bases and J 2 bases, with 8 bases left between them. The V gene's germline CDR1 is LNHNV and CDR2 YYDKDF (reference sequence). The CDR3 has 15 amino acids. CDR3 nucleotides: TGTGCCACCAGCAGAGAGATCAGGCCTGGAAACACCATATATTTT. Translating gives CATSREIRPGNTIYF.

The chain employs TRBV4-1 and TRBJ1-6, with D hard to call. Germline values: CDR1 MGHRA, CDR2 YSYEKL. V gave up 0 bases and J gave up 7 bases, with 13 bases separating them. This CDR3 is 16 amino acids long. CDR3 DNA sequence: TGCGCCAGCAGCCAAGATGGCGGTATTGGGAATTCACCCCTCCACTTT. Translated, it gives CASSQDGGIGNSPLHF.

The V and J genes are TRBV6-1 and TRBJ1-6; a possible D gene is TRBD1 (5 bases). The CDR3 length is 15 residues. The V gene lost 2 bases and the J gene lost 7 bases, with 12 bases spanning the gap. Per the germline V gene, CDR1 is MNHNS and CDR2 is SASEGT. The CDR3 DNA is TGTGCCAGCAGTGAACACTCAGGGTCCAATTCACCCCTCCACTTT. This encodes CASSEHSGSNSPLHF.

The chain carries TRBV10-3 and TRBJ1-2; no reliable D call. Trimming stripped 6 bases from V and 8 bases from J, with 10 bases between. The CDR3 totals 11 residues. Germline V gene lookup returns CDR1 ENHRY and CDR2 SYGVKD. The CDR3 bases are TGTGCCATCAGGGAGGGAGGGGGCTACACCTTC. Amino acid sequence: CAIREGGGYTF.

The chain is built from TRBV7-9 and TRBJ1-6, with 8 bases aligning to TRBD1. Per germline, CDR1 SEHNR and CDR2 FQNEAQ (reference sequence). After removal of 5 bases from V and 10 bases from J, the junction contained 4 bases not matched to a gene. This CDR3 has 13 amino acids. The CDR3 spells CASSPAGGSPLHF. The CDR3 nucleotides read TGTGCCAGCAGCCCGGCAGGGGGCTCACCCCTCCACTTT. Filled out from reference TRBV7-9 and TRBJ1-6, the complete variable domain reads DTGVSQNPRHKITKRGQNVTFRCDPISEHNRLYWYRQTLGQGPEFLTYFQNEAQLEKSRLLSDRFSAERPKGSFSTLEIQRTEQGDSAMYLCASSPAGGSPLHFGNGTRLTVT.

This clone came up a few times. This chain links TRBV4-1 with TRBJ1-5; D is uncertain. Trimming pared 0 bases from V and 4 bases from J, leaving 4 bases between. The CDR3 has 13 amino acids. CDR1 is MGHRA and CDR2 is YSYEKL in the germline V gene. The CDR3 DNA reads TGCGCCAGCAGCCAAGACAGGAATCAGCCCCAGCATTTT. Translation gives CASSQDRNQPQHF.

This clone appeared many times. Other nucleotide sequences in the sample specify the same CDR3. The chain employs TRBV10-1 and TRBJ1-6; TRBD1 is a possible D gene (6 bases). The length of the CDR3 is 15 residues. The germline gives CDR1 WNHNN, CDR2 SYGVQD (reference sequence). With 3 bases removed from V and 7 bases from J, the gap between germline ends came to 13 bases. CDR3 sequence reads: CASSDPGQPNSPLHF. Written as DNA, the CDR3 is TGCGCCAGCAGTGATCCGGGACAACCCAATTCACCCCTCCACTTT.

CDR3 sequence: CASRQQGANNSPLHF. CDR3 DNA: TGTGCCAGCAGACAACAGGGGGCAAATAATTCACCCCTCCACTTT. This chain joins TRBV2 and TRBJ1-6, with 9 nucleotides matching TRBD1. CDR1 and CDR2 from the germline V gene are SNHLY and FYNNEI. There are 15 residues in the CDR3. Trimming at V came to 6 bases and at J to 5 bases, leaving 5 bases not matched to a gene.

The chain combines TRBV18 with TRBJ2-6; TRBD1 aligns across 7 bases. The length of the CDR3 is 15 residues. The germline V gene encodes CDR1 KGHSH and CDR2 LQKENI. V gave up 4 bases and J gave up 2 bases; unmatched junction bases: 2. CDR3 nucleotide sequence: TGTGCCAGCTCACTCGGGACAGCTGGGGCCAACGTCCTGACTTTC. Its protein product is CASSLGTAGANVLTF.

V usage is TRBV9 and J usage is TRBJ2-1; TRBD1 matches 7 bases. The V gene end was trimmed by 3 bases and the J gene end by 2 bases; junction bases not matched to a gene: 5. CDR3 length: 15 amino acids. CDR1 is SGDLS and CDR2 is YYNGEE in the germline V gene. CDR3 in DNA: TGTGCCAGCAGCGGTCGACAGGGACCCTACAATGAGCAGTTCTTC. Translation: CASSGRQGPYNEQFF.

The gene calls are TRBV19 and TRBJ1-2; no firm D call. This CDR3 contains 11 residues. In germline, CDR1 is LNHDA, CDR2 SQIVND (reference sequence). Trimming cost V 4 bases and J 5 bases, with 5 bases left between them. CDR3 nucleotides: TGTGCCAGTAGTAGTCAGTATGGCTACACCTTC. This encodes CASSSQYGYTF.

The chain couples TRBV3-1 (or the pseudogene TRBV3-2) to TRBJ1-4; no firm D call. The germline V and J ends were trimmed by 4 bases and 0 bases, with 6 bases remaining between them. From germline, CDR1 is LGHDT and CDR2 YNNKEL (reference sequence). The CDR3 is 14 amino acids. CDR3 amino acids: CASSPHATNEKLFF. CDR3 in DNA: TGTGCCAGCAGCCCACATGCAACTAATGAAAAACTGTTTTTT.

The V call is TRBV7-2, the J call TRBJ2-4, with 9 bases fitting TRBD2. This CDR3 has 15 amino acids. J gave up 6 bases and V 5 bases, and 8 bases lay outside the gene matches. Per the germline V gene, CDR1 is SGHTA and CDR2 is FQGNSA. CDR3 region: CASSRGLAGRNIQYF. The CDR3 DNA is TGTGCCAGCAGCCGCGGGCTAGCGGGAAGAAACATTCAGTACTTC.

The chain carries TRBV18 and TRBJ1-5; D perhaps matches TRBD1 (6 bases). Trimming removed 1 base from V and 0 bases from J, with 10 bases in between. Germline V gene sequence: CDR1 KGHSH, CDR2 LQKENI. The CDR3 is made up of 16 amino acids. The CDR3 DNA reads TGTGCCAGCTCACCACGCGGACAGATTAGCAATCAGCCCCAGCATTTT. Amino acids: CASSPRGQISNQPQHF.

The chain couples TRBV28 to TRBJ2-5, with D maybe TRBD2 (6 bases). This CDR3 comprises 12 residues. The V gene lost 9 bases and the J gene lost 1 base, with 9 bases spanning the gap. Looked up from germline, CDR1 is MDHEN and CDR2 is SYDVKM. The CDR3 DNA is TGTGCCAGTGGGACTTCCCAAGAGACCCAGTACTTC. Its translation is CASGTSQETQYF. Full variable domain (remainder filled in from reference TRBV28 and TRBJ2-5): DVKVTQSSRYLVKRTGEKVFLECVQDMDHENMFWYRQDPGLGLRLIYFSYDVKMKEKGDIPEGYSVSREKKERFSLILESASTNQTSMYLCASGTSQETQYFGPGTRLLVL.

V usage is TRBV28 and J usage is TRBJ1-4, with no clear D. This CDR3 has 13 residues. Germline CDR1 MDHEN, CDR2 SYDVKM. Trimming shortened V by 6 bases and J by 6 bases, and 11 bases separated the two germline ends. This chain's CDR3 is CASSRSEDEKLFF. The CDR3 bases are TGTGCCAGCAGCCGTAGCGAGGATGAAAAACTGTTTTTT.

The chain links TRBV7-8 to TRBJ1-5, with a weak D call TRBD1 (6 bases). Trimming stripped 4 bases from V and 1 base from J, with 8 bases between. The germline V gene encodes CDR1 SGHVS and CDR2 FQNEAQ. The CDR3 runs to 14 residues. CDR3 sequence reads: CASSYGQSNQPQHF. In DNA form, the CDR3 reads TGTGCCAGCAGCTACGGACAGAGCAATCAGCCCCAGCATTTT. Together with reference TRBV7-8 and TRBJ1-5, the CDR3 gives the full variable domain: GAGVSQSPRYKVAKRGQDVALRCDPISGHVSLFWYQQALGQGPEFLTYFQNEAQLDKSGLPSDRFFAERPEGSVSTLKIQRTQQEDSAVYLCASSYGQSNQPQHFGDGTRLSIL.

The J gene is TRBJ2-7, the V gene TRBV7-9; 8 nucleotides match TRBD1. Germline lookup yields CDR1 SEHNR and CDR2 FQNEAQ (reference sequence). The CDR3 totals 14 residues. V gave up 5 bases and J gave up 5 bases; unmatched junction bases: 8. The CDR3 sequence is CASSARQGYNEQYF. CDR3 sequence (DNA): TGTGCCAGCAGCGCCCGACAGGGGTACAACGAGCAGTACTTC.

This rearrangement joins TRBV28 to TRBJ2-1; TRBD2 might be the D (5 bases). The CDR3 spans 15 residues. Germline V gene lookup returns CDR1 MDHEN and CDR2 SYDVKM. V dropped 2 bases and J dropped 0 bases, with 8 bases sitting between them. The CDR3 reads CASSLIGSSYNEQFF. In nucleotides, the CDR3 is TGTGCCAGCAGTTTAATAGGGAGCTCCTACAATGAGCAGTTCTTC.

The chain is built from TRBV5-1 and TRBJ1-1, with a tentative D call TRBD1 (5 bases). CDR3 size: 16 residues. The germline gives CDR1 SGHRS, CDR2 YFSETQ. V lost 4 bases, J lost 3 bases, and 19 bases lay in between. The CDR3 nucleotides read TGCGCCAGCAGCCCCCTGGGGGGGACCCGGGACACTGAAGCTTTCTTT. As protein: CASSPLGGTRDTEAFF.

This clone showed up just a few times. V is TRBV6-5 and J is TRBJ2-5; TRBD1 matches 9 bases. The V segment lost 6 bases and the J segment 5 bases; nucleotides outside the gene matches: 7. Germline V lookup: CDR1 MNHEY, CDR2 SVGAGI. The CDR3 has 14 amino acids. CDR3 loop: CASSQGTGRETQYF. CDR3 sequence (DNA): TGTGCCAGCAGCCAAGGGACAGGGAGGGAGACCCAGTACTTC.

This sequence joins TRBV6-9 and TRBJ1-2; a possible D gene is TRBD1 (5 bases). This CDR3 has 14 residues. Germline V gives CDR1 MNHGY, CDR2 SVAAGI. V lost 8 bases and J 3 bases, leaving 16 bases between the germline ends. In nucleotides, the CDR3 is TGTGCCAGCGGCAGGGTCCGGGTTCACTATGGCTACACCTTC. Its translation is CASGRVRVHYGYTF.

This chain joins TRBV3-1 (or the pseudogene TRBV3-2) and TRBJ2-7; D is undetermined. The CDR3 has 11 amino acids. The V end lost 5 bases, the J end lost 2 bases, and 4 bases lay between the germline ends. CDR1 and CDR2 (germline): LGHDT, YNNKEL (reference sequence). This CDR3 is CASSSTYEQYF. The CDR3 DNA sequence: TGTGCCAGCAGCTCTACCTACGAGCAGTACTTC.

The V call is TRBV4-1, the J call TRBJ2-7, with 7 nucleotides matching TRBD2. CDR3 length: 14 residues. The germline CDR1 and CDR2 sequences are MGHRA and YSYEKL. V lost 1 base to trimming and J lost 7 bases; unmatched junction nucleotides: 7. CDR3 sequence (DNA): TGCGCCAGCAGCCAAGTAGCGGGCGATTTGGAGCAGTACTTC. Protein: CASSQVAGDLEQYF.

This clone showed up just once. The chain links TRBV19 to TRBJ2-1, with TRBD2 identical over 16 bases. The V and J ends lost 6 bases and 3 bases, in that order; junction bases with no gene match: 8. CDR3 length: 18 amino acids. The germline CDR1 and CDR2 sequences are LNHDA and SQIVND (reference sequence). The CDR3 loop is CASRPGTSGGAVYNEQFF. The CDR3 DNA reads TGTGCCAGTAGGCCGGGGACTAGCGGGGGGGCCGTCTACAATGAGCAGTTCTTC.

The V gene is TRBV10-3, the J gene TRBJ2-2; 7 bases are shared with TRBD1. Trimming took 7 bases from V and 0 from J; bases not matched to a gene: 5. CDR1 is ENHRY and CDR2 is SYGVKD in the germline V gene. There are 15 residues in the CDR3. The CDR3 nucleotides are TGTGCCATCAATAGGGACAGCCCGAACACCGGGGAGCTGTTTTTT. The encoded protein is CAINRDSPNTGELFF.